This T cell receptor (beta chain) was sequenced during a study of T cell responses to AZD1222 COVID-19 vaccine. Study conclusions and caveats: Only after the peak T cell response were repertoires sampled. Recipients of two AZD1222 doses showed rising Spike-specific TCR breadth and depth.

As regards this clone: Its antigen is unknown.

CDR1 is MNHEY and CDR2 is SVGAGI in the germline V gene. This CDR3 region has 13 residues. The V and J ends lost 11 bases and 1 base respectively, with 12 bases between them. Sequencing used immunoSEQ multiplex PCR; TCRdb keeps in-frame clones, though not all of them. Of about 140,000 clones in the sample, 91% were seen once. V is TRBV6-5 and J is TRBJ1-5; possible D gene TRBD1, 5 bases. The material was peripheral blood, obtained on day 0 of AZD1222 vaccination. The sequence was obtained from an adult in good health. In DNA form, the CDR3 reads TGTGCCTCAGCAGGGAGCAGCAATCAGCCCCAGCATTTT. This sequence encodes CASAGSSNQPQHF.